One T cell receptor (beta chain) is described in this entry. Its antigen is as yet unknown. Other DNA sequences in this specimen translate into the identical CDR3. This entry comes from a study of shared clonotypes between healthy human individuals. Notes on the study in general: Between a handful of donors, naive CD4 clonotypes were shared at a level of approximately 5%.

The test was conducted at deep level. The material for each subset, its genomic DNA, was split evenly across several immunoSEQ plates. The table came from immunoSEQ multiplex PCR; TCRdb's copy has only in-frame clones and leaves some out. The table has around 1.5 million clones, 98% seen once. The split of CD4+ cells yielded CD45RA+ naive and CD45RA-negative memory subsets. Germline V gene lookup returns CDR1 SEHNR and CDR2 FQNEAQ (reference sequence). With 1 base removed from V and 0 bases from J, the gap between germline ends came to 7 bases. This CDR3 is built from 14 residues. This sequence was found in a man younger than 40 in good health. V is TRBV7-9 and J is TRBJ2-7, with D maybe TRBD2 (5 bases). Sequenced input: naive CD4+ T cells sorted from blood. Indicated subset: CD45RA+ positively selected. The CDR3 nucleotides read TGTGCCAGCAGCTTAGTAGGAGGCTCCTACGAGCAGTACTTC. Its protein product is CASSLVGGSYEQYF.